One and the same sample provided the 27 T cell receptor beta chains below, sequenced in a study of CD8 T cells in Susac syndrome (dated by TCRdb to between 2019 and 2020). Library preparation used the immunoSEQ multiplex PCR assay. RNA was extracted using the RNeasy kit, and roughly 0.5 to 1 ug of the RNA was reverse transcribed with random hexamers. TCRdb's own reprocessing of the public reads used fastp at Q25 and MiXCR and kept productive beta chains. Rows with a matching CDR3 protein are joined into one entry that keeps the most common DNA and genes. The sample table holds under 200,000 distinct CDR3 sequences, of which roughly 95% were seen once. Of the sample, around 0.12% is held by the ten largest clones. What was sequenced was CD4+ T cells from PBMCs. Every receptor here comes from a human donor with Susac syndrome.

J is TRBJ1-1 and V is TRBV30; D possibly corresponds to TRBD1 (5 bases). This CDR3 contains 15 residues. V gave up 3 bases and J gave up 1 base, with 15 bases separating them. Germline-derived CDR1 and CDR2 are GTSNPN and SVGIG (reference sequence). CDR3 DNA: TGTGCCTGGAGGGGGCCTTCATGGGGGAACACTGAAGCTTTCTTT. This encodes CAWRGPSWGNTEAFF.

This chain links TRBV20-1 with TRBJ2-7; D call uncertain. Germline CDR1 reads DFQATT; CDR2 reads SNEGSKA (reference sequence). This CDR3 comprises 13 residues. Trimming shortened V by 2 bases and J by 0 bases, and 8 bases separated the two germline ends. The CDR3 coding sequence is TGCAGTGCTAGAAACGTGCGCTCCTACGAGCAGTACTTC. This codes for CSARNVRSYEQYF.

The chain joins TRBV18 to TRBJ2-2, with D possibly being TRBD2 (5 bases). The germline V gene encodes CDR1 KGHSH and CDR2 LQKENI. The CDR3 extends over 17 amino acids. V dropped 0 bases and J dropped 3 bases, with 14 bases sitting between them. The CDR3 DNA sequence: TGTGCCAGCTCACCACCCCGGTCGGCTAGCTACACCGGGGAGCTGTTTTTT. Its protein product is CASSPPRSASYTGELFF.

V gene TRBV29-1 combines with J gene TRBJ2-1, with TRBD2 matching 14 bases. The junction had 5 bases not matched to a gene; V was cut back by 6 bases and J by 4 bases. This CDR3 is built from 15 residues. Germline V gives CDR1 SQVTM, CDR2 ANQGSEA. Here the CDR3 DNA reads TGCAGCGTCGGACTAGCGGGAGGACTATACAATGAGCAGTTCTTC. Its translation: CSVGLAGGLYNEQFF.

This chain connects TRBV28 to TRBJ2-7; no clear D gene. The CDR3 loop spans 12 amino acids. V was clipped by 5 bases and J by 6 bases, with 11 bases between them. The germline gives CDR1 MDHEN, CDR2 SYDVKM. CDR3 in DNA: TGTGCCAGCAGTCTGGTTTGGGGCGAGCAGTACTTC. Translating gives CASSLVWGEQYF.

The chain carries TRBV4-2 and TRBJ2-7, with D tentatively TRBD2 (6 bases). The V gene's germline CDR1 is LGHNA and CDR2 YNFKEQ. Trimming cost V 0 bases and J 3 bases, with 15 bases left between them. The CDR3 has 16 amino acids. CDR3 region: CASSQEGGAAGYEQYF. CDR3 sequence (DNA): TGTGCCAGCAGCCAAGAAGGAGGGGCCGCAGGCTACGAGCAGTACTTC.

This chain uses TRBV7-9 with TRBJ2-7; D may be TRBD2 (6 bases). Germline CDR1 is SEHNR and CDR2 is FQNEAQ (reference sequence). The V end was cut by 1 base, the J end by 5 bases, with 12 bases between. CDR3 length equals 14 residues. The CDR3, as DNA: TGTGCCAGCAGCTTAGTTGGGACTTCCCACGAGCAGTACTTC. It is translated as CASSLVGTSHEQYF.

The V and J genes are TRBV7-2 and TRBJ2-1, with no clear D. The CDR3 sequence is 15 residues long. Trimming stripped 4 bases from V and 0 bases from J, with 10 bases between. Per germline, CDR1 SGHTA and CDR2 FQGNSA. The CDR3 DNA is TGTGCCAGCAGCTCCTTTACCAGCTCCTACAATGAGCAGTTCTTC. This gives the protein CASSSFTSSYNEQFF. Based on the CDR3 plus reference TRBV7-2 and TRBJ2-1, the full variable domain is GAGVSQSPSNKVTEKGKDVELRCDPISGHTALYWYRQSLGQGLEFLIYFQGNSAPDKSGLPSDRFSAERTGGSVSTLTIQRTQQEDSAVYLCASSSFTSSYNEQFFGPGTRLTVL.

The J gene is TRBJ1-2, the V gene TRBV9, with D unclear. The V gene's germline CDR1 is SGDLS and CDR2 YYNGEE. V lost 0 bases, J lost 0 bases, and 12 bases lay in between. The CDR3 loop spans 16 amino acids. The CDR3 region is CASSVDTRTPNYGYTF. Written as DNA, the CDR3 is TGTGCCAGCAGCGTAGATACGAGAACCCCTAACTATGGCTACACCTTC.

The rearrangement uses TRBV6-6 and TRBJ1-4; D gene uncertain. Trimming took 2 bases from V and 2 from J, leaving 6 bases between them. Germline CDR1 reads MNHNY; CDR2 reads SVGAGI (reference sequence). The CDR3 covers 14 residues. The DNA for the CDR3 is TGTGCCAGCAGTTACAGGGATACTAATGAAAAACTGTTTTTT. This encodes CASSYRDTNEKLFF.

The V gene is TRBV9, the J gene TRBJ2-7; 9 bases agree with TRBD2. CDR3 length: 15 amino acids. Germline values: CDR1 SGDLS, CDR2 YYNGEE. Trimming cost V 0 bases and J 4 bases; bases outside gene matches: 5. CDR3 nucleotides: TGTGCCAGCAGCGTAGGGGCTAGCGGGATGTACGAGCAGTACTTC. Amino acids: CASSVGASGMYEQYF.

CDR3 DNA: TGTGCCAGCGGCCCCGGGACTAGCGGGCGTGAGACCCAGTACTTC. It codes for CASGPGTSGRETQYF. The chain joins TRBV5-4 to TRBJ2-5; 12 positions match TRBD2. The J segment lost 5 bases and the V segment lost 7 bases, leaving 9 bases of the junction unmatched. Germline CDR1 SGHNT, CDR2 YYREEE (reference sequence). The CDR3 length is 15 residues. Full variable domain (outside the CDR3, taken from reference TRBV5-4 and TRBJ2-5): ETGVTQSPTHLIKTRGQQVTLRCSSQSGHNTVSWYQQALGQGPQFIFQYYREEENGRGNFPPRFSGLQFPNYSSELNVNALELDDSALYLCASGPGTSGRETQYFGPGTRLLVL.

The gene calls are TRBV24-1 and TRBJ1-2; D ambiguous. The CDR3 is made up of 12 amino acids. Trimming stripped 6 bases from V and 4 bases from J, with 8 bases between. Germline loops: CDR1 KGHDR, CDR2 SFDVKD. The CDR3 sequence: CATSQLGYGYTF. The CDR3 coding sequence is TGTGCCACCAGTCAGCTGGGCTATGGCTACACCTTC.

This chain uses TRBV3-1 with TRBJ1-1; 7 nucleotides agree with TRBD1. The CDR3 totals 14 residues. CDR1 is LGHDT and CDR2 is YNNKEL in the germline V gene (reference sequence). J lost 5 bases, V lost 4 bases, and 7 bases had no gene match. The CDR3: CASSRQGGTTEAFF. The CDR3 region has the DNA TGTGCCAGCAGCCGACAGGGAGGGACGACTGAAGCTTTCTTT.

This clonotype was detected only once. The chain links TRBV19 to TRBJ2-5, with a tentative D call TRBD1 (6 bases). Between the trimmed V and J ends, which lost 9 bases and 2 bases, there was a span of 13 bases. Germline V gene sequence: CDR1 LNHDA, CDR2 SQIVND (reference sequence). The CDR3 contains 13 residues. This CDR3 is CASAQGMQETQYF. The CDR3 DNA reads TGTGCCAGCGCCCAGGGGATGCAAGAGACCCAGTACTTC.

The rearrangement uses TRBV6-2 or TRBV6-3 and TRBJ1-5; D is undetermined. Germline loops: CDR1 MNHEY, CDR2 SVGEGT. Between the trimmed V and J ends, which lost 2 bases and 3 bases, there was a span of 2 bases. The CDR3 consists of 12 residues. The CDR3 protein is CASSYDNQPQHF. The CDR3 DNA follows: TGTGCCAGCAGTTACGACAATCAGCCCCAGCATTTT.

This clonotype was seen just once. The chain couples TRBV28 to TRBJ2-1, with TRBD1 matching over 9 bases. V gave up 10 bases and J gave up 6 bases; unmatched junction bases: 10. The germline CDR1 and CDR2 sequences are MDHEN and SYDVKM. This CDR3 is 14 amino acids long. The CDR3 bases are TGTGCCACCCGGGAACCGGGACAGGGCAATGAGCAGTTCTTC. Its protein product is CATREPGQGNEQFF.

CDR3 loop: CATSYEILSNQPQHF. As DNA, the CDR3 is TGTGCCACCAGCTACGAGATCCTTAGCAATCAGCCCCAGCATTTT. This rearrangement joins TRBV15 to TRBJ1-5; no firm D call. Trimming took 5 bases from V and 0 from J, leaving 11 bases between them. Germline assignment: CDR1 LNHNV and CDR2 YYDKDF (reference sequence). The CDR3 is 15 residues long.

The rearrangement links TRBV10-3 to TRBJ1-1; tentatively, D is TRBD1 (5 bases). Germline V gives CDR1 ENHRY, CDR2 SYGVKD. This CDR3 has 13 amino acids. V lost 8 bases to trimming and J lost 1 base, with 11 bases between them. The CDR3 reads CAIGRTSNTEAFF. DNA of the CDR3: TGTGCCATCGGTCGGACATCGAACACTGAAGCTTTCTTT.

The chain uses TRBV28 and TRBJ2-7, with D perhaps matching TRBD1 or TRBD2 (5 bases each). The CDR3 extends over 16 amino acids. Germline CDR1 reads MDHEN; CDR2 reads SYDVKM. V was cut by 4 bases and J by 3 bases, with 19 bases left in between. CDR3 bases: TGTGCCAGCAGTTCCCCTTCAGCAGGAGGACACTACGAGCAGTACGTC. This codes for CASSSPSAGGHYEQYV.

This clonotype was seen more than once but under ten times. The genes are TRBV16 and TRBJ1-5, with a tentative D call TRBD1 (6 bases). V was trimmed by 0 bases and J by 4 bases, leaving 10 bases between them. In germline, CDR1 is KGHSY, CDR2 FQNENV. This CDR3 contains 15 residues. The CDR3 DNA reads TGTGCCAGCAGCCAATCTGGGCAGGGGAATCAGCCCCAGCATTTT. Translation gives CASSQSGQGNQPQHF. Full variable domain (outside the CDR3, taken from reference TRBV16 and TRBJ1-5): GEEVAQTPKHLVRGEGQKAKLYCAPIKGHSYVFWYQQVLKNEFKFLISFQNENVFDETGMPKERFSAKCLPNSPCSLEIQATKLEDSAVYFCASSQSGQGNQPQHFGDGTRLSIL.

This chain connects TRBV20-1 to TRBJ2-3; possible D gene TRBD2, 6 bases. The CDR3 is 14 residues long. CDR1 is DFQATT and CDR2 is SNEGSKA in the germline V gene (reference sequence). Between the trimmed V and J ends, which lost 4 bases and 4 bases, there was a span of 15 bases. The CDR3, as DNA: TGCAGTGCTAAAAGTGGAGGAGGGTCAGATACGCAGTATTTT. Amino acids: CSAKSGGGSDTQYF.

The chain couples TRBV5-1 to TRBJ2-2; D gene uncertain. Trimming removed 6 bases from V and 3 bases from J, with 3 bases in between. Looked up from germline, CDR1 is SGHRS and CDR2 is YFSETQ. The CDR3 has 11 residues. CDR3 coding DNA: TGCGCCAGCACTCACACCGGGGAGCTGTTTTTT. This codes for CASTHTGELFF.

V is TRBV30 and J is TRBJ1-1; D possibly corresponds to TRBD1 (6 bases). The ends were cut back, 7 bases at V and 4 bases at J, with 13 bases in the middle. Germline V gives CDR1 GTSNPN, CDR2 SVGIG (reference sequence). The CDR3 has 12 amino acids. The CDR3 DNA follows: TGTGCCTCCGTGCAGGGGACCACTGAAGCTTTCTTT. Residues: CASVQGTTEAFF. Combining the CDR3 with reference TRBV30 and TRBJ1-1 gives the whole variable domain SQTIHQWPATLVQPVGSPLSLECTVEGTSNPNLYWYRQAAGRGLQLLFYSVGIGQISSEVPQNLSASRPQDRQFILSSKKLLLSDSGFYLCASVQGTTEAFFGQGTRLTVV.

The chain uses TRBV20-1 and TRBJ1-5, with 8 positions matching TRBD1. Germline trimming cut 3 bases from V and 3 bases from J; bases unmatched to any gene: 4. The CDR3 length is 14 residues. Per germline, CDR1 DFQATT and CDR2 SNEGSKA (reference sequence). The CDR3 region has the DNA TGCAGTGCTAGGGGGGGACAGGACAATCAGCCCCAGCATTTT. As protein: CSARGGQDNQPQHF.

V is TRBV24-1 and J is TRBJ2-5; 11 nucleotides align to TRBD2. CDR1 KGHDR and CDR2 SFDVKD come from the germline V gene. The CDR3 consists of 16 residues. V was clipped by 4 bases and J by 4 bases; unmatched bases: 7. CDR3 bases: TGTGCCACCAGTGACGGGACTAGCGGAACTGGAGAGACCCAGTACTTC. As protein: CATSDGTSGTGETQYF.

The chain has TRBV9 and TRBJ2-1; 10 nucleotides line up with TRBD1. Per the germline V gene, CDR1 is SGDLS and CDR2 is YYNGEE. J lost 9 bases, V lost 0 bases, and 6 bases had no gene match. The CDR3 length is 15 residues. CDR3 amino acids: CASSVGMTGGSEQFF. The CDR3 bases are TGTGCCAGCAGCGTAGGGATGACAGGGGGCAGTGAGCAGTTCTTC.